The 27 T cell receptor beta chains below all came from one sample that was sequenced in a study of control samples from healthy donors and cancer patients. Measured with immunoSEQ multiplex PCR; TCRdb has only the in-frame clones, and not every one. The table lists about 75,000 clones, around four fifths of them singletons, with more than 12% in the top ten. The sample taken for sequencing was blood. These receptor sequences come from a man in his forties or fifties in good health.

This chain joins TRBV24-1 and TRBJ2-7, with no clear D. V shed 1 base and J shed 5 bases, with 2 bases lying between them. This CDR3 contains 11 residues. Germline V gene data show CDR1 as KGHDR and CDR2 as SFDVKD. The CDR3 loop is CATSDFNEQYF. In nucleotides, the CDR3 is TGTGCCACCAGTGATTTTAACGAGCAGTACTTC.

The chain is built from TRBV15 and TRBJ2-4; perhaps TRBD2 as D (5 bases). Germline V gene lookup returns CDR1 LNHNV and CDR2 YYDKDF (reference sequence). V was cut by 0 bases and J by 10 bases, with 13 bases left in between. The CDR3 length is 14 residues. CDR3 nucleotides: TGTGCCACCAGCAGAGATCGGACGGACTGGATTCAGTACTTC. It is translated as CATSRDRTDWIQYF.

CDR3: CASSQGLAGAEDTQYF. CDR3 DNA: TGTGCCAGCAGCCAGGGCCTAGCGGGAGCGGAAGATACGCAGTATTTT. The chain couples TRBV4-2 to TRBJ2-3; TRBD2 matches 10 bases. The CDR3 is 16 amino acids. Germline values: CDR1 LGHNA, CDR2 YNFKEQ. Unmatched junction bases numbered 8, after V lost 3 bases and J lost 5 bases.

This clone was counted once. This chain joins TRBV3-1 (or the pseudogene TRBV3-2) and TRBJ2-7, with 14 bases aligning to TRBD2. Germline values: CDR1 LGHDT, CDR2 YNNKEL (reference sequence). The J segment lost 7 bases and the V segment lost 4 bases, leaving 21 bases of the junction unmatched. The CDR3 runs to 20 residues. In DNA, the CDR3 is TGTGCCAGCAGCCGATGGTACTGGACAGGGAGGACTAGCGGGAGGAGGGAGCAGTACTTC. Protein: CASSRWYWTGRTSGRREQYF.

This chain uses TRBV7-2 with TRBJ2-5; TRBD1 or TRBD2 may be the D gene (5 bases each). Germline values: CDR1 SGHTA, CDR2 FQGNSA. The V end lost 5 bases, the J end lost 5 bases, and 12 bases lay between the germline ends. The CDR3 loop spans 13 amino acids. CDR3 in amino acids: CASSTRREETQYF. In DNA, the CDR3 is TGTGCCAGCAGCACCCGCAGGGAGGAGACCCAGTACTTC.

The V gene is TRBV3-1 (or the pseudogene TRBV3-2), the J gene TRBJ2-4; D unresolved. The CDR3 spans 13 residues. V was pared by 4 bases and J by 6 bases, with 10 bases between. Germline assignment: CDR1 LGHDT and CDR2 YNNKEL (reference sequence). The CDR3 loop reads CASSPSTRNIQYF. The CDR3 DNA follows: TGTGCCAGCAGCCCCTCTACAAGAAACATTCAGTACTTC.

V gene TRBV5-4 combines with J gene TRBJ1-1; TRBD1 aligns across 7 bases. Germline loops: CDR1 SGHNT, CDR2 YYREEE (reference sequence). V shed 4 bases, J shed 3 bases, and the junction held 9 bases outside the gene matches. This CDR3 is 15 amino acids long. The DNA for the CDR3 is TGTGCCAGCAGCCCGAGGGCAGGGGGGGACACTGAAGCTTTCTTT. Encoded protein: CASSPRAGGDTEAFF. Full variable domain (missing parts from reference TRBV5-4 and TRBJ1-1): ETGVTQSPTHLIKTRGQQVTLRCSSQSGHNTVSWYQQALGQGPQFIFQYYREEENGRGNFPPRFSGLQFPNYSSELNVNALELDDSALYLCASSPRAGGDTEAFFGQGTRLTVV.

The DNA of the CDR3 is TGCGCCAGCAGCTTGGATGCGAATAACTATGGCTACACCTTC. Residues: CASSLDANNYGYTF. V is TRBV5-1 and J is TRBJ1-2; D is unclear. Germline V CDR1 and CDR2: SGHRS, YFSETQ. The CDR3 runs to 14 residues. With 0 bases removed from V and 1 base from J, the gap between germline ends came to 7 bases.

The chain joins TRBV24-1 to TRBJ2-2, with 10 bases aligning to TRBD2. Germline CDR1 and CDR2: KGHDR and SFDVKD. V trimming: 4 bases; J trimming: 6 bases; junction bases outside the gene matches: 13. The CDR3 is 18 amino acids. CDR3 amino acids: CATSDPSGRARRAGELFF. The CDR3 region has the DNA TGTGCCACCAGTGACCCGAGCGGGAGGGCAAGGAGGGCCGGGGAGCTGTTTTTT.

This clone turned up a few times. V gene TRBV6-2 or TRBV6-3 combines with J gene TRBJ2-7, with a possible D match to TRBD2 (5 bases). V shed 0 bases and J shed 2 bases, with 11 bases lying between them. The germline gives CDR1 MNHEY, CDR2 SVGEGT. The CDR3 is made up of 15 amino acids. DNA of the CDR3: TGTGCCAGCAGTTACTCGGGAGCCCTGGCCTACGAGCAGTACTTC. Its protein is CASSYSGALAYEQYF.

This sequence joins TRBV27 and TRBJ1-4; 11 positions agree with TRBD1. This CDR3 has 18 amino acids. In germline, CDR1 is MNHEY, CDR2 SMNVEV (reference sequence). Germline trimming cut 5 bases from V and 2 bases from J; bases unmatched to any gene: 10. The CDR3 region has the DNA TGTGCCAGCAGTGGCCGGGACAGGGGGTTTCTTACTAATGAAAAACTGTTTTTT. The encoded protein is CASSGRDRGFLTNEKLFF.

In this sample, this clone turned up a few times. V usage is TRBV2 and J usage is TRBJ2-7; 8 bases match TRBD1. The CDR3 has 14 residues. V lost 6 bases to trimming and J lost 3 bases; unmatched junction nucleotides: 7. Germline V CDR1 and CDR2: SNHLY, FYNNEI. The CDR3: CASRGDRILYEQYF. The CDR3 coding sequence is TGTGCCAGCAGGGGGGACAGGATCCTCTACGAGCAGTACTTC.

The V call is TRBV9, the J call TRBJ2-1, with a tentative D call TRBD2 (6 bases). From germline, CDR1 is SGDLS and CDR2 YYNGEE. This CDR3 region has 15 residues. The V end lost 3 bases, the J end lost 0 bases, and 10 bases lay between the germline ends. The CDR3 here is CASSAGVASYNEQFF. The CDR3 nucleotides are TGTGCCAGCAGCGCGGGGGTAGCCTCCTACAATGAGCAGTTCTTC.

The chain couples TRBV10-3 to TRBJ2-6, with D possibly called TRBD1 or TRBD2 (5 bases each). The CDR3 spans 15 residues. Looked up from germline, CDR1 is ENHRY and CDR2 is SYGVKD. V was trimmed by 11 bases and J by 2 bases, leaving 16 bases between them. CDR3 nucleotide sequence: TGTGCCGCTTCGGGGCCCGCCGCTGGGGCCAACGTCCTGACTTTC. The encoded protein is CAASGPAAGANVLTF.

Notes on this clone: This specimen includes other DNA sequences encoding the same CDR3. The chain uses TRBV11-2 and TRBJ2-5; the D is unclear. The germline gives CDR1 SGHAT, CDR2 FQNNGV. Trimming left V 1 base short and J 5 bases short, with 8 bases between. This CDR3 has 13 amino acids. CDR3 amino acids: CASSLGGRETQYF. DNA for the CDR3: TGTGCCAGCAGCTTAGGAGGACGGGAGACCCAGTACTTC.

V usage is TRBV3-1 (or the pseudogene TRBV3-2) and J usage is TRBJ2-1; unclear D gene. There are 17 residues in the CDR3. Germline CDR1 LGHDT, CDR2 YNNKEL (reference sequence). The germline V and J ends were trimmed by 0 bases and 0 bases, with 12 bases remaining between them. The CDR3 protein is CASSQDLSASSYNEQFF. The CDR3 DNA reads as TGTGCCAGCAGCCAAGATTTGTCCGCAAGCTCCTACAATGAGCAGTTCTTC.

The V and J genes are TRBV11-2 and TRBJ2-1, with a possible D match to TRBD2 (6 bases). Deletions cut 2 bases from V and 9 bases from J, with 20 bases between. Germline V gene data show CDR1 as SGHAT and CDR2 as FQNNGV. The CDR3 covers 16 residues. CDR3: CASSLFLQGLAPEQFF. CDR3 sequence (DNA): TGTGCCAGCAGCTTATTCCTTCAGGGACTTGCACCTGAGCAGTTCTTC. The variable domain in full, with the rest retrieved from reference TRBV11-2 and TRBJ2-1, is EAGVAQSPRYKIIEKRQSVAFWCNPISGHATLYWYQQILGQGPKLLIQFQNNGVVDDSQLPKDRFSAERLKGVDSTLKIQPAKLEDSAVYLCASSLFLQGLAPEQFFGPGTRLTVL.

This sequence joins TRBV2 and TRBJ2-3; D is undetermined. This CDR3 region has 14 residues. Per germline, CDR1 SNHLY and CDR2 FYNNEI. V lost 5 bases and J lost 0, with 9 bases in between. DNA of the CDR3: TGTGCCAGCAGTTTGACAAAAAGCACAGATACGCAGTATTTT. It is translated as CASSLTKSTDTQYF.

This chain links TRBV2 with TRBJ1-1; D uncertain. Looked up from germline, CDR1 is SNHLY and CDR2 is FYNNEI. Trimming removed 1 base at V and 1 base at J, with 16 bases between. This CDR3 spans 17 amino acids. The CDR3 here is CASSEDPSGRGNTEAFF. CDR3 nucleotide sequence: TGTGCCAGCAGTGAAGACCCTTCTGGACGGGGGAACACTGAAGCTTTCTTT.

V gene TRBV12-3 or TRBV12-4 combines with J gene TRBJ2-5; D may be TRBD1 or TRBD2 (5 bases each). The germline V and J ends were trimmed by 3 bases and 5 bases, with 10 bases remaining between them. This CDR3 comprises 13 residues. CDR3 nucleotide sequence: TGTGCCAGCAGTTTTCGGGACGGTGAGACCCAGTACTTC. This codes for CASSFRDGETQYF.

The DNA for the CDR3 is TGTGCCAGCAGTTACCGGGGAGGGAACACTGAAGCTTTCTTT. This codes for CASSYRGGNTEAFF. V is TRBV6-2 or TRBV6-3 and J is TRBJ1-1, with D hard to call. This CDR3 is built from 14 residues. V lost 2 bases to trimming and J lost 1 base, with 8 bases between them. CDR1 MNHEY and CDR2 SVGEGT come from the germline V gene.

The chain has TRBV28 and TRBJ1-1; no reliable D call. The CDR3 runs to 15 residues. Between the trimmed V and J ends, which lost 7 bases and 6 bases, there was a span of 21 bases. CDR1 is MDHEN, CDR2 SYDVKM, per germline. The CDR3 DNA is TGTGCCAGCACCTCAACCGGTGTCGAAGGCGCTGAAGCTTTCTTT. It is translated as CASTSTGVEGAEAFF.

The V call is TRBV6-6, the J call TRBJ2-3; the match to TRBD1 covers 10 bases. CDR1 MNHNY and CDR2 SVGAGI come from the germline V gene (reference sequence). This CDR3 has 15 amino acids. Trimming at V came to 8 bases and at J to 4 bases, leaving 9 bases not matched to a gene. The CDR3 DNA sequence: TGTGCCAGCGATCGCCAGGGACAGGGGTCAGATACGCAGTATTTT. It translates to CASDRQGQGSDTQYF.

For the CDR3, the DNA is TGCGCCAGCAGCTTGGGGGGGTATGAGCAGTTCTTC. It codes for CASSLGGYEQFF. The V gene is TRBV5-1, the J gene TRBJ2-1, with D possibly called TRBD1 or TRBD2 (5 bases each). V lost 0 bases and J lost 8, with 6 bases in between. The CDR3 length is 12 residues. Per the germline V gene, CDR1 is SGHRS and CDR2 is YFSETQ.

V gene TRBV19 combines with J gene TRBJ1-1; weak D call: TRBD1 (6 bases). V lost 4 bases, J lost 1 base, and 10 bases lay in between. The CDR3 has 14 residues. CDR1 LNHDA and CDR2 SQIVND come from the germline V gene (reference sequence). CDR3: CASSKQGPNTEAFF. The CDR3 region has the DNA TGTGCCAGTAGTAAACAGGGCCCGAACACTGAAGCTTTCTTT.

The chain is built from TRBV4-2 and TRBJ2-5, with TRBD1 identical over 9 bases. Germline trimming cut 3 bases from V and 3 bases from J; bases unmatched to any gene: 2. This CDR3 has 14 amino acids. Germline CDR1 is LGHNA and CDR2 is YNFKEQ. The CDR3: CASSHGQGKETQYF. The CDR3 DNA follows: TGTGCCAGCAGCCACGGACAGGGGAAAGAGACCCAGTACTTC.

V gene TRBV7-9 combines with J gene TRBJ2-3, with 10 bases identical to TRBD2. The germline gives CDR1 SEHNR, CDR2 FQNEAQ (reference sequence). V lost 5 bases, J lost 0 bases, and 8 bases stayed unmatched. This CDR3 has 17 amino acids. CDR3 region: CASSTTGLAESTDTQYF. The CDR3 DNA is TGTGCCAGCAGCACCACTGGACTAGCGGAAAGCACAGATACGCAGTATTTT.